The sequence of this TCR beta chain was determined in a study of T cell responses to AZD1222 COVID-19 vaccine. Here immunoSEQ multiplex PCR was the method, and the copy in TCRdb shows in-frame clones only, minus some. This table holds 150,000 to 200,000 clones, 88% found once. Germline assignment: CDR1 SGHRS and CDR2 YFSETQ. Trimming at V came to 0 bases and at J to 1 base, leaving 3 bases not matched to a gene. CDR3 size: 16 residues. Investigators merged groups given second doses at roughly 4 or roughly 12 weeks. J is TRBJ1-3 and V is TRBV5-1; 8 bases agree with TRBD1. Here the sequenced sample was peripheral blood, taken 28 days after the second AZD1222 dose. The receptor was isolated from an adult who received the AZD1222 COVID-19 vaccine. The CDR3 reads CASSLVQGESGNTIYF. The CDR3, as DNA: TGCGCCAGCAGCTTGGTACAGGGGGAATCTGGAAACACCATATATTTT.